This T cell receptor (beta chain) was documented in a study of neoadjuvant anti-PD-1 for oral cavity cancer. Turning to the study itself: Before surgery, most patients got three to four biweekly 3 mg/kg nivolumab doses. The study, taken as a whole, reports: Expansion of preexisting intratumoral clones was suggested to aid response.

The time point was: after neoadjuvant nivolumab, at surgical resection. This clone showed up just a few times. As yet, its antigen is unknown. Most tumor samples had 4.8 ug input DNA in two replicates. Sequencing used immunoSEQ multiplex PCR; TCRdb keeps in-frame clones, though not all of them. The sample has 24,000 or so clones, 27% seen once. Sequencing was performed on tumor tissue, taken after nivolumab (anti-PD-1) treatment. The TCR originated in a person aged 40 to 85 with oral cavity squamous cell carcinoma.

CDR3 DNA: TGTGCCAGCAGTTTCGGGACAGGCGAGACCCAGTACTTC. It codes for CASSFGTGETQYF. The chain couples TRBV28 to TRBJ2-5, with TRBD1 matching 8 bases. The CDR3 runs to 13 residues. Germline-derived CDR1 and CDR2 are MDHEN and SYDVKM. J was trimmed by 5 bases and V by 3 bases; bases with no gene match: 2.